This is a list of T cell receptor beta chains from one sample in a study of blood T cell repertoires in COVID-19. Profiling relied on immunoSEQ multiplex PCR, and the TCRdb table lists in-frame clones only, not all of them. This table holds roughly 150,000 clones, approximately 88% found once. The material sequenced was peripheral blood. These receptors were obtained from a man in his 60s with acute or convalescent COVID-19. CDR3s include the opening cysteine and the closing phenylalanine or tryptophan. A row's size may be missing; if present it is once, few, many or a size class.

V gene	clone size	CDR3 protein
TRBV7-2	-	CASSLGLGANYGYTF
TRBV23-1	-	CASSHLGQGKGGYTF
TRBV7-8	-	CASSFRHPNTEAFF
TRBV30	once	CAWSVGVVQGRPETQYF
TRBV27	-	CASSTSEGNTIYF
TRBV19	-	CASSTISRTTGSEKLFF
TRBV6-2/TRBV6-3	-	CASGPTLPGQGGDIQYF
TRBV18	-	CASSPLSGQPQHF
TRBV19	-	CASIRRVGLRDTEAFF
TRBV5-5	-	CASSLQGTLNTEAFF
TRBV24-1	-	CATSPGQGFYGYTF
TRBV29-1	-	CSVRGGVKDYNEQFF
TRBV10-3	once	CAISESGQLSDEQYF
TRBV5-7	-	CASSFGFQGFTHEQYF
TRBV19	-	CASSLRKQGRPNYGYTF
TRBV24-1	-	CATSARTGDNYGYTF
TRBV3-1/TRBV3-2	-	CASSQARGKGNTIYF
TRBV9	-	CASTNPGTGSNYGYTF
TRBV19	-	CASSINRSNQPQHF